This T cell receptor beta chain was identified in a study of CD8 T cells in ankylosing spondylitis (TCRdb year 2017). With respect to the entire study: The study profiled T cell receptor beta repertoires in healthy donors and ankylosing spondylitis patients to find disease-linked TCR variants. In total, the full study cohort was made up of some 110 healthy donors and about two dozen ankylosing spondylitis patients. Samples of peripheral blood were taken, and for ankylosing spondylitis patients, synovial fluid was collected as well.

TCRdb records Illumina HiSeq 2500 as the sequencer. Quantitative 5'-RACE with molecular barcodes was used to prepare TCR beta libraries. The original methods were these. A new computational method, built on a probabilistic model of VDJ rearrangement, was used to identify disease-linked TCR variants. TCRdb cleaned the public reads at Q25 with fastp, built clones with MiXCR and kept in-frame beta chains. Every entry covers one CDR3 protein and lists the most common genes and DNA from its rows. What appears here as the V and J calls and clone size reflects TCRdb's work, not the paper's. Across this sample there are 400,000 or so distinct CDR3 sequences, with about 24% seen only once. The leading ten clones occupy 0.75% to 0.9% of the sample. General findings and caveats noted by the study authors: Some TCR beta motif variants had previously been reported in synovial fluid and blood of reactive arthritis patients, which suggested common disease-initiation mechanisms. The disease-linked clones showed a CD8+ phenotype and occurred at relatively low frequencies in peripheral blood. The disease-linked clones were reported to be significantly enriched in matched synovial fluid samples from ankylosing spondylitis patients. A TCR beta motif of several highly homologous amino acid variants appeared characteristic of blood from ankylosing spondylitis patients.

V drops 2 bases and J drops 0 bases, leaving 11 bases in between. For CDR1 and CDR2, the germline V gene lists SGHRS and YFSETQ. From cysteine to phenylalanine, the CDR3 is 15 amino acids long. Solely the CDR3 DNA is kept, with 45 bases framed from the first base. In regard to this clonotype: The antigen it recognizes is unknown. Nothing much larger sits one base from this clone, and base qualities are not available.

The TCR sequence derives from a male donor with ankylosing spondylitis. Material: blood, either unsorted or a sorted T cell fraction (not recorded which). Rearrangement joined TRBV5-1 to TRBJ1-1; the D gene lacks a confident call. The DNA sequence reads TGCGCCAGCAGCTTCGGAATCCTCATGAACACTGAAGCTTTCTTT. Translated, it gives CASSFGILMNTEAFF.